The 11 T cell receptor beta chains reported below all come from one sample, sequenced in a study of cytomegalovirus exposure and HLA in healthy donors. A multiplex PCR was run with 60 Vbeta primers and 13 Jbeta primers. Here immunoSEQ multiplex PCR was the method, and the copy in TCRdb shows in-frame clones only, minus some. The sample consists of 130,000 to 150,000 clones, 75% to 80% of them appearing once. Sequencing was done on a sample of PBMCs. The receptors stem from a woman aged 25-40 years in good health and CMV-seronegative.

The table lists this clone with a few counts. This chain connects TRBV2 to TRBJ2-3; the match to TRBD2 covers 7 bases. CDR3 size: 16 residues. The V gene end was trimmed by 7 bases and the J gene end by 1 base; junction bases not matched to a gene: 11. Germline CDR1 SNHLY, CDR2 FYNNEI. The CDR3 bases are TGTGCCAGCACTAAAACGACTAGCCCAGGCACAGATACGCAGTATTTT. It yields the protein CASTKTTSPGTDTQYF.

V usage is TRBV4-1 and J usage is TRBJ2-5; tentatively, D is TRBD1 (5 bases). Germline CDR1 is MGHRA and CDR2 is YSYEKL. The V and J ends lost 1 base and 2 bases respectively, with 11 bases between them. There are 15 residues in the CDR3. For the CDR3, the DNA is TGCGCCAGCAGCCAAGGAAACAGGCAACAAGAGACCCAGTACTTC. Translated, it gives CASSQGNRQQETQYF.

This clone was seen once. The DNA of the CDR3 is TGTGCCAGCAGCGTAGGAAATGCAGGTTCACCCCTCCACTTT. Translated, it gives CASSVGNAGSPLHF. This chain connects TRBV9 to TRBJ1-6; D uncertain. Germline V lookup: CDR1 SGDLS, CDR2 YYNGEE. V was pared by 0 bases and J by 9 bases, with 10 bases between. The CDR3 has 14 residues. Combining the CDR3 with reference TRBV9 and TRBJ1-6 gives the whole variable domain DSGVTQTPKHLITATGQRVTLRCSPRSGDLSVYWYQQSLDQGLQFLIQYYNGEERAKGNILERFSAQQFPDLHSELNLSSLELGDSALYFCASSVGNAGSPLHFGNGTRLTVT.

V usage is TRBV6-5 and J usage is TRBJ2-1; D gene uncertain. Trimming stripped 0 bases from V and 0 bases from J, with 9 bases between. Germline V gene sequence: CDR1 MNHEY, CDR2 SVGAGI. The CDR3 consists of 16 residues. The CDR3 bases are TGTGCCAGCAGTTACTCGTTAGCTAGCTCCTACAATGAGCAGTTCTTC. The encoded protein is CASSYSLASSYNEQFF.

The chain joins TRBV28 to TRBJ2-1; possibly TRBD2 for D (6 bases). CDR1 and CDR2 from the germline V gene are MDHEN and SYDVKM. CDR3 size: 14 residues. Trimming removed 6 bases from V and 4 bases from J, with 13 bases in between. For the CDR3, the DNA is TGTGCCAGCAGCCCGCGGGACGATTACAATGAGCAGTTCTTC. Its translation: CASSPRDDYNEQFF. The complete variable domain, with remaining parts taken from reference TRBV28 and TRBJ2-1, reads DVKVTQSSRYLVKRTGEKVFLECVQDMDHENMFWYRQDPGLGLRLIYFSYDVKMKEKGDIPEGYSVSREKKERFSLILESASTNQTSMYLCASSPRDDYNEQFFGPGTRLTVL.

The chain has TRBV27 and TRBJ2-5; tentative D call: TRBD1 (5 bases). V was pared by 2 bases and J by 5 bases, with 12 bases between. Germline lookup yields CDR1 MNHEY and CDR2 SMNVEV (reference sequence). The CDR3 contains 14 residues. The CDR3 region has the DNA TGTGCCAGCAGTTTAAGGGGCCTCGGGGAGACCCAGTACTTC. It translates to CASSLRGLGETQYF.

V gene TRBV5-4 combines with J gene TRBJ1-1, with D possibly TRBD1 on 5 matching bases. The CDR3 has 15 amino acids. The V end was cut by 3 bases, the J end by 5 bases, with 17 bases between. Germline V gene sequence: CDR1 SGHNT, CDR2 YYREEE (reference sequence). This CDR3 reads CASSYDSPSKTEAFF. The CDR3 region has the DNA TGTGCCAGCAGCTATGACAGTCCGTCGAAGACTGAAGCTTTCTTT.

This chain connects TRBV6-6 to TRBJ1-2; TRBD1 matches at 9 bases. CDR1 is MNHNY and CDR2 is SVGAGI in the germline V gene (reference sequence). The CDR3 runs 14 residues. V trimming: 4 bases; J trimming: 6 bases; junction bases outside the gene matches: 6. The CDR3: CASSLPRQGDGYTF. In DNA, the CDR3 is TGTGCCAGCAGTTTGCCTCGACAGGGGGATGGCTACACCTTC.

This chain connects TRBV4-1 to TRBJ2-7; 9 bases are shared with TRBD1. The CDR3 loop spans 17 amino acids. CDR1 MGHRA and CDR2 YSYEKL come from the germline V gene. Trimming cost V 1 base and J 1 base; bases outside gene matches: 8. CDR3 coding DNA: TGCGCCAGCAGCCAAGCCTCAACAGGGGGCAGTTCCTACGAGCAGTACTTC. Amino acids: CASSQASTGGSSYEQYF.

This sequence joins TRBV6-6 and TRBJ1-2; D uncertain. Trimming cost V 11 bases and J 2 bases, with 9 bases left between them. Per germline, CDR1 MNHNY and CDR2 SVGAGI (reference sequence). The CDR3 runs 11 residues. The CDR3 sequence is CAAGGNYGYTF. In DNA form, the CDR3 reads TGTGCCGCGGGAGGAAACTATGGCTACACCTTC.

The rearrangement uses TRBV19 and TRBJ1-5, with 7 bases aligning to TRBD1. J gave up 2 bases and V 1 base, and 2 bases lay outside the gene matches. Per germline, CDR1 LNHDA and CDR2 SQIVND (reference sequence). CDR3 length: 15 amino acids. The CDR3 loop is CASSIGQGGNQPQHF. The CDR3 DNA follows: TGTGCCAGTAGTATAGGGCAGGGGGGCAATCAGCCCCAGCATTTT.